Presented here are 8 T cell receptor beta chains from one specimen sequenced in a study of cytomegalovirus exposure and HLA in healthy donors. Both 60 Vbeta primers and 13 Jbeta primers went into the PCR. Using immunoSEQ multiplex PCR, the repertoire was profiled, and TCRdb retains in-frame clones only, with some absent. Altogether over 90,000 clones are present, about two thirds being singletons, with the ten largest covering around 16%. Sequencing used PBMCs. The receptors originated from a woman in her forties or fifties in good health and CMV-seropositive.

The rearrangement links TRBV11-2 to TRBJ2-3, with a weak D call TRBD1 (5 bases). Germline CDR1 reads SGHAT; CDR2 reads FQNNGV. The CDR3 runs to 15 residues. V was shortened by 4 bases and J by 1 base, with 12 bases between the two germline ends. In nucleotides, the CDR3 is TGTGCCAGCAGCTCGCAAGGGGTGCGCACAGATACGCAGTATTTT. Protein: CASSSQGVRTDTQYF.

This chain uses TRBV9 with TRBJ2-3; possible D gene TRBD2, 5 bases. The V end was cut by 3 bases, the J end by 0 bases, with 11 bases between. Germline V gives CDR1 SGDLS, CDR2 YYNGEE. There are 15 residues in the CDR3. DNA for the CDR3: TGTGCCAGCAGCGGTAGCGCCTCTAGCACAGATACGCAGTATTTT. Residues: CASSGSASSTDTQYF.

V gene TRBV27 combines with J gene TRBJ2-2; a possible D gene is TRBD2 (6 bases). Germline V CDR1 and CDR2: MNHEY, SMNVEV (reference sequence). V lost 8 bases and J 5 bases, leaving 9 bases between the germline ends. The CDR3 sequence is 12 residues long. The CDR3 DNA reads TGTGCCAGCGGCCGGGGGACCGGGGAGCTGTTTTTT. As protein: CASGRGTGELFF.

This clone occurred once. The gene calls are TRBV2 and TRBJ1-1, with TRBD1 matching 8 bases. After removal of 6 bases from V and 0 bases from J, the junction contained 3 bases not matched to a gene. Germline CDR1 reads SNHLY; CDR2 reads FYNNEI. The CDR3 consists of 14 residues. The CDR3 nucleotides read TGTGCCAGCAGGGAGACAGGGGTGAACACTGAAGCTTTCTTT. It encodes CASRETGVNTEAFF.

The chain couples TRBV5-1 to TRBJ2-5, with D maybe TRBD2 (6 bases). Per the germline V gene, CDR1 is SGHRS and CDR2 is YFSETQ. V lost 2 bases to trimming and J lost 11 bases, with 13 bases between them. The CDR3 contains 12 residues. CDR3 coding DNA: TGCGCCAGCAGCTTTGTGGGGGGTGAGCAGTACTTC. This gives the protein CASSFVGGEQYF.

The chain combines TRBV2 with TRBJ2-7; D perhaps matches TRBD1 (6 bases). The germline CDR1 and CDR2 sequences are SNHLY and FYNNEI. Between the trimmed V and J ends, which lost 5 bases and 0 bases, there was a span of 14 bases. The CDR3 runs 15 residues. The CDR3: CASSYAPGHSYEQYF. The CDR3 DNA reads TGTGCCAGCAGTTACGCACCGGGACACTCCTACGAGCAGTACTTC.

J is TRBJ2-5 and V is TRBV6-1; 8 positions agree with TRBD2. The germline V gene encodes CDR1 MNHNS and CDR2 SASEGT. This CDR3 comprises 14 residues. V was pared by 4 bases and J by 5 bases, with 6 bases of the junction left unmatched. The CDR3 region is CASSGREGLETQYF. CDR3 sequence (DNA): TGTGCCAGCAGTGGCCGGGAGGGTTTGGAGACCCAGTACTTC.

The V call is TRBV28, the J call TRBJ1-6; D not certain. This CDR3 is built from 15 residues. Germline CDR1 is MDHEN and CDR2 is SYDVKM. Trimming left V 5 bases short and J 7 bases short, with 15 bases between. In DNA, the CDR3 is TGTGCCAGCAGTGGACCCGGGAGTATCAATTCACCCCTCCACTTT. Its protein is CASSGPGSINSPLHF. Together with reference TRBV28 and TRBJ1-6, the CDR3 gives the full variable domain: DVKVTQSSRYLVKRTGEKVFLECVQDMDHENMFWYRQDPGLGLRLIYFSYDVKMKEKGDIPEGYSVSREKKERFSLILESASTNQTSMYLCASSGPGSINSPLHFGNGTRLTVT.